This T cell receptor (beta chain) was sequenced for a study of breast tumors, draining lymph nodes, adjacent tissues. Ten or more counts support this clonotype. Its antigen remains unidentified. Samples came from axillary lymph nodes draining the breast cancer. Study-wide results and caveats: Data fit most tumor T cells coming from lymph node, expanding in tumor.

MiXCR, applied by TCRdb to the multiplex PCR reads, yields one record per CDR3 protein. The sample contains 150,000 to 200,000 distinct CDR3 sequences, 30% to 35% of which appear only once. V was clipped by 3 bases and J by 0 bases, with 16 bases between them. This CDR3 has 17 residues. The sample comprised axillary lymph node tissue. This chain joins TRBV12-3 or TRBV12-4 and TRBJ2-3; TRBD2 is a possible D gene (5 bases). The sequence came from a female donor with breast cancer. Some clones in this sample may be carry-over from other donors' samples. The CDR3 spells CASSFWAGITSTDTQYF. DNA of the CDR3: TGTGCCAGCAGTTTTTGGGCCGGGATTACTAGCACAGATACGCAGTATTTT.